One and the same sample provided the 13 T cell receptor beta chains below, sequenced in a study of neoadjuvant anti-PD-1 for oral cavity cancer. Regarding time point: after neoadjuvant nivolumab, at surgical resection. The protocol was immunoSEQ multiplex PCR, while the TCRdb copy is restricted to in-frame clones and leaves out a portion. The top ten hold 4% to 5% of the sample, which has several thousand clones, around 60% seen once. The source material was PBMCs, sampled after nivolumab (anti-PD-1) treatment. The receptors derive from a person between 40 and 85 years old with oral cavity squamous cell carcinoma.

The chain employs TRBV27 and TRBJ2-7; possibly TRBD2 for D (6 bases). Looked up from germline, CDR1 is MNHEY and CDR2 is SMNVEV (reference sequence). Trimming stripped 8 bases from V and 2 bases from J, with 10 bases between. This CDR3 has 12 residues. The DNA of the CDR3 is TGTGCCAGCCTTAGCGGAGCCTACGAGCAGTACTTC. It codes for CASLSGAYEQYF.

The rearrangement joins TRBV9 to TRBJ1-6; a weak D match, TRBD1 (5 bases). V shed 0 bases and J shed 8 bases, with 9 bases lying between them. CDR3 length: 14 residues. Germline CDR1 and CDR2: SGDLS and YYNGEE. The CDR3 sequence: CASSVGGFDSPLHF. The CDR3, as DNA: TGTGCCAGCAGCGTAGGGGGGTTTGATTCACCCCTCCACTTT.

The chain recombines TRBV7-2 with TRBJ1-3; tentatively, D is TRBD1 (6 bases). CDR3 length: 18 residues. Germline V gene sequence: CDR1 SGHTA, CDR2 FQGNSA. The ends were cut back, 5 bases at V and 0 bases at J, with 20 bases in the middle. DNA for the CDR3: TGTGCCAGCAGCCTCCAGGGGTCAGGACCAGCCTCTGGAAACACCATATATTTT. Its protein is CASSLQGSGPASGNTIYF.

The gene calls are TRBV7-2 and TRBJ2-5, with 11 bases lining up with TRBD2. Trimming cost V 3 bases and J 5 bases; bases outside gene matches: 2. CDR3 length: 14 residues. CDR1 is SGHTA and CDR2 is FQGNSA in the germline V gene. CDR3 DNA sequence: TGTGCCAGCAGCTTGACTAGCGGGGATGAGACCCAGTACTTC. This translates into CASSLTSGDETQYF.

This CDR3 is CASSFQGPLGQETQYF. For the CDR3, the DNA is TGTGCCAGCAGTTTCCAGGGCCCCCTCGGCCAAGAGACCCAGTACTTC. The chain combines TRBV6-5 with TRBJ2-5; tentatively, D is TRBD1 (5 bases). Germline CDR1 MNHEY, CDR2 SVGAGI. The V end lost 4 bases, the J end lost 1 base, and 16 bases lay between the germline ends. This CDR3 comprises 16 residues.

The chain recombines TRBV19 with TRBJ1-1, with unresolved D. This CDR3 spans 15 amino acids. With 4 bases removed from V and 2 bases from J, the gap between germline ends came to 14 bases. CDR1 and CDR2 from the germline V gene are LNHDA and SQIVND (reference sequence). The CDR3 sequence: CASSTRRFGNTEAFF. CDR3 nucleotides: TGTGCCAGTAGTACCCGGCGTTTCGGTAACACTGAAGCTTTCTTT.

This clone has more than one count but fewer than ten. The chain employs TRBV30 and TRBJ1-6; D may be TRBD1 (5 bases). Germline V lookup: CDR1 GTSNPN, CDR2 SVGIG (reference sequence). Between the trimmed V and J ends, which lost 2 bases and 7 bases, there was a span of 15 bases. The CDR3 consists of 15 residues. In DNA form, the CDR3 reads TGTGCCTGGAGTTTACTCGGGACGGCAAATTCACCCCTCCACTTT. Encoded protein: CAWSLLGTANSPLHF.

The chain employs TRBV5-6 and TRBJ1-1; possible D gene TRBD1, 6 bases. The CDR3 extends over 14 amino acids. Trimming pared 5 bases from V and 0 bases from J, leaving 11 bases between. Germline V gene lookup returns CDR1 SGHDT and CDR2 YYEEEE. The CDR3 is CASRRGFMNTEAFF. For the CDR3, the DNA is TGTGCCAGCAGGAGGGGGTTCATGAACACTGAAGCTTTCTTT.

This clone came up a few times. The V call is TRBV28, the J call TRBJ1-4; TRBD1 aligns across 9 bases. Unmatched junction bases numbered 9, after V lost 2 bases and J lost 11 bases. The CDR3 is 15 residues long. Germline-derived CDR1 and CDR2 are MDHEN and SYDVKM. DNA of the CDR3: TGTGCCAGCAGTTTAGTGGGACAGGGAGTGGGGAAACTGTTTTTT. Protein: CASSLVGQGVGKLFF.

The chain recombines TRBV19 with TRBJ2-1; D gene ambiguous. The CDR3 totals 15 residues. The V gene lost 4 bases and the J gene lost 0 bases, with 10 bases spanning the gap. Germline values: CDR1 LNHDA, CDR2 SQIVND (reference sequence). The CDR3 reads CASSNGLSSYNEQFF. The CDR3 DNA reads as TGTGCCAGTAGTAACGGGTTAAGCTCCTACAATGAGCAGTTCTTC.

The genes are TRBV15 and TRBJ2-7, with 7 bases aligning to TRBD1. The germline gives CDR1 LNHNV, CDR2 YYDKDF (reference sequence). V lost 9 bases and J lost 4; bases outside the gene matches: 9. The CDR3 contains 13 residues. CDR3 residues: CATSTRQGYEQYF. Written as DNA, the CDR3 is TGTGCCACTTCCACGAGACAGGGTTACGAGCAGTACTTC. The full variable domain, completed using reference TRBV15 and TRBJ2-7, is DAMVIQNPRYQVTQFGKPVTLSCSQTLNHNVMYWYQQKSSQAPKLLFHYYDKDFNNEADTPDNFQSRRPNTSFCFLDIRSPGLGDTAMYLCATSTRQGYEQYFGPGTRLTVT.

The chain links TRBV6-4 to TRBJ1-2, with D perhaps matching TRBD1 (5 bases). The V and J ends lost 3 bases and 8 bases respectively, with 16 bases between them. Germline lookup yields CDR1 MRHNA and CDR2 SNTAGT. The CDR3 totals 14 residues. CDR3 coding DNA: TGTGCCAGCAGTGAAATCCCAGGACACGAGGGCTACACCTTC. This sequence encodes CASSEIPGHEGYTF.

This clone was observed a handful of times. The V call is TRBV4-1, the J call TRBJ2-2; D remains unclear. CDR3 size: 17 residues. From germline, CDR1 is MGHRA and CDR2 YSYEKL. Trimming removed 0 bases from V and 1 base from J, with 12 bases in between. CDR3 sequence (DNA): TGCGCCAGCAGCCAAGATGAAGGGTTTTTGAACACCGGGGAGCTGTTTTTT. Amino acid sequence: CASSQDEGFLNTGELFF.